These 26 T cell receptor beta chains came from one sample sequenced in a study of T cells in localized non-small cell lung cancer. Using immunoSEQ multiplex PCR, the repertoire was profiled, and TCRdb retains in-frame clones only, with some absent. The sample comprises some 64,000 clones, around 90% of which are singletons, and almost 2% rests with the top ten. The sample here was peripheral blood, taken before any cancer treatment. These TCRs come from a woman aged 40-70 years with stage I lung adenocarcinoma.

In this sample, this clone turned up a few times. CDR3 DNA sequence: TGTGCCAGCAGGCACAGGGCGGGAGGTAATTCACCCCTCCACTTT. It yields the protein CASRHRAGGNSPLHF. V is TRBV13 and J is TRBJ1-6, with a weak D call TRBD1 (6 bases). Germline V lookup: CDR1 PRHDT, CDR2 FYEKMQ (reference sequence). The CDR3 sequence is 15 residues long. V was cut by 6 bases and J by 6 bases, with 15 bases left in between. The full variable domain, with the rest looked up from reference TRBV13 and TRBJ1-6, is AAGVIQSPRHLIKEKRETATLKCYPIPRHDTVYWYQQGPGQDPQFLISFYEKMQSDKGSIPDRFSAQQFSDYHSELNMSSLELGDSALYFCASRHRAGGNSPLHFGNGTRLTVT.

The DNA for the CDR3 is TGTGCCAGCAGTGTTCAGGGTTCGGGTGAAGCTTTCTTT. Translating gives CASSVQGSGEAFF. The rearrangement links TRBV2 to TRBJ1-1; tentative D call: TRBD1 (5 bases). Trimming took 4 bases from V and 7 from J, leaving 13 bases between them. Germline V gene sequence: CDR1 SNHLY, CDR2 FYNNEI. CDR3 size: 13 residues.

The chain has TRBV7-3 and TRBJ2-1; TRBD1 aligns across 10 bases. The V gene's germline CDR1 is SGHTA and CDR2 FQGTGA. J lost 7 bases, V lost 5 bases, and 5 bases had no gene match. The CDR3 extends over 14 amino acids. The CDR3 region has the DNA TGTGCCAGCAGCACCTCGGGACAGGGGAATGAGCAGTTCTTC. Translated: CASSTSGQGNEQFF.

This clone was recorded once. V gene TRBV28 combines with J gene TRBJ1-1; no firm D call. The CDR3 runs 14 residues. Germline-derived CDR1 and CDR2 are MDHEN and SYDVKM. V dropped 5 bases and J dropped 3 bases, with 13 bases sitting between them. As DNA, the CDR3 is TGTGCCAGCAGTCTAACCCGCTCGGACACTGAAGCTTTCTTT. Translating it yields CASSLTRSDTEAFF.

The V and J genes are TRBV9 and TRBJ2-1; unclear D gene. V was pared by 7 bases and J by 8 bases, with 19 bases between. The CDR3 has 14 residues. Germline values: CDR1 SGDLS, CDR2 YYNGEE. The CDR3 spells CASWNSAWFDEQFF. CDR3 bases: TGTGCCAGCTGGAACTCGGCTTGGTTCGATGAGCAGTTCTTC.

The chain employs TRBV9 and TRBJ1-1; tentative D call: TRBD1 (5 bases). Germline CDR1 reads SGDLS; CDR2 reads YYNGEE. Trimming left V 0 bases short and J 8 bases short, with 8 bases between. The CDR3 extends over 12 amino acids. The CDR3 region has the DNA TGTGCCAGCAGCGTAGAGCAGGGCGAAGCTTTCTTT. It yields the protein CASSVEQGEAFF. Full variable domain (remainder filled in from reference TRBV9 and TRBJ1-1): DSGVTQTPKHLITATGQRVTLRCSPRSGDLSVYWYQQSLDQGLQFLIQYYNGEERAKGNILERFSAQQFPDLHSELNLSSLELGDSALYFCASSVEQGEAFFGQGTRLTVV.

The CDR3 nucleotides are TGTGCCAGCAGCGCTTCTGCCCTAGCGGGAGGATCAGATACGCAGTATTTT. It is translated as CASSASALAGGSDTQYF. V and J are TRBV9 and TRBJ2-3, with 11 bases lining up with TRBD2. The V segment lost 3 bases and the J segment 4 bases; nucleotides outside the gene matches: 10. This CDR3 has 17 residues. Germline CDR1 reads SGDLS; CDR2 reads YYNGEE.

Here the CDR3 reads CASSLGLAGVVADTQYF. CDR3 sequence (DNA): TGTGCCAGCAGTCTAGGACTAGCGGGAGTTGTAGCAGATACGCAGTATTTT. The V gene is TRBV28, the J gene TRBJ2-3; 13 bases are shared with TRBD2. V shed 5 bases and J 4 bases; nucleotides not matched to a gene: 9. Germline-derived CDR1 and CDR2 are MDHEN and SYDVKM. The CDR3 extends over 17 amino acids.

The chain uses TRBV14 and TRBJ2-4; no firm D call. The V end was cut by 1 base, the J end by 0 bases, with 7 bases between. Germline V lookup: CDR1 SGHDN, CDR2 FVKESK. This CDR3 region has 15 residues. The CDR3 coding sequence is TGTGCCAGCAGCCAAGGGTCCCTAGCCAAAAACATTCAGTACTTC. Translation gives CASSQGSLAKNIQYF.

CDR3 DNA: TGTGCCAGCAGTAAAGCGGCAAACACCGGGGAGCTGTTTTTT. It yields the protein CASSKAANTGELFF. The genes are TRBV6-6 and TRBJ2-2, with a tentative D call TRBD2 (5 bases). Germline V CDR1 and CDR2: MNHNY, SVGAGI (reference sequence). The CDR3 runs 14 residues. Trimming left V 5 bases short and J 2 bases short, with 9 bases between.

The V gene is TRBV27, the J gene TRBJ2-7, with a tentative D call TRBD2 (6 bases). Germline-derived CDR1 and CDR2 are MNHEY and SMNVEV (reference sequence). This CDR3 comprises 14 residues. V was shortened by 2 bases and J by 0 bases, with 8 bases between the two germline ends. CDR3 amino acids: CASSLGGSSYEQYF. The DNA for the CDR3 is TGTGCCAGCAGTTTAGGAGGGAGCTCCTACGAGCAGTACTTC.

This clone was seen a single time. The rearrangement joins TRBV30 to TRBJ2-1; 8 bases are a match to TRBD2. The CDR3 runs 14 residues. Germline values: CDR1 GTSNPN, CDR2 SVGIG (reference sequence). J gave up 7 bases and V 2 bases, and 7 bases lay outside the gene matches. The CDR3 sequence is CAWSRSGSGNEQFF. The CDR3 region has the DNA TGTGCCTGGAGTCGGAGCGGGAGTGGGAATGAGCAGTTCTTC.

This clone was seen a handful of times. The chain employs TRBV19 and TRBJ2-1; D call uncertain. The CDR3 sequence is 12 residues long. V lost 2 bases and J lost 8, with 7 bases in between. CDR1 is LNHDA and CDR2 is SQIVND in the germline V gene (reference sequence). The CDR3 bases are TGTGCCAGTAGTATAATGGGGTATGAGCAGTTCTTC. This gives the protein CASSIMGYEQFF.

V usage is TRBV2 and J usage is TRBJ1-3; D may be TRBD1 (5 bases). Trimming removed 6 bases at V and 4 bases at J, with 16 bases between. Germline CDR1 and CDR2: SNHLY and FYNNEI. The CDR3 has 15 amino acids. CDR3 sequence: CASSVDGASGNTIYF. CDR3 bases: TGTGCCAGCAGCGTAGACGGGGCATCAGGAAACACCATATATTTT.

The V call is TRBV29-1, the J call TRBJ2-1; 14 positions match TRBD2. This CDR3 has 14 residues. J lost 15 bases, V lost 3 bases, and 10 bases had no gene match. CDR1 SQVTM and CDR2 ANQGSEA come from the germline V gene. The CDR3 DNA follows: TGCAGCGTTGATATGGGACTAGCGGGAGTCCCGAGGTTCTTC. Its protein product is CSVDMGLAGVPRFF.

The V and J genes are TRBV4-1 and TRBJ1-2; D gene unclear. This CDR3 comprises 15 residues. Germline-derived CDR1 and CDR2 are MGHRA and YSYEKL. The V end lost 0 bases, the J end lost 4 bases, and 12 bases lay between the germline ends. The CDR3 loop reads CASSQDTPSLYGYTF. The CDR3 DNA reads TGCGCCAGCAGCCAAGACACTCCAAGCCTCTATGGCTACACCTTC.

This clone was counted between two and nine times. The chain is built from TRBV5-4 and TRBJ2-3; possibly TRBD2 for D (6 bases). Trimming pared 4 bases from V and 3 bases from J, leaving 12 bases between. The CDR3 covers 14 residues. Germline V gene data show CDR1 as SGHNT and CDR2 as YYREEE (reference sequence). The CDR3 loop is CASSPPGVTDTQYF. The CDR3 DNA sequence: TGTGCCAGCAGCCCACCGGGGGTAACAGATACGCAGTATTTT.

V and J are TRBV19 and TRBJ2-2; 9 bases agree with TRBD2. The CDR3 is made up of 19 amino acids. Germline-derived CDR1 and CDR2 are LNHDA and SQIVND (reference sequence). V lost 2 bases to trimming and J lost 1 base; unmatched junction nucleotides: 11. The CDR3 region has the DNA TGTGCCAGTAGTATAAACTTCCTAGCGGGGAGACTGAACACCGGGGAGCTGTTTTTT. Amino acid sequence: CASSINFLAGRLNTGELFF.

The table lists this clone with a count of one. The rearrangement links TRBV30 to TRBJ2-3; D perhaps matches TRBD2 (6 bases). Trimming took off 5 bases at V and 6 bases at J, with 18 bases between the two ends. This CDR3 is built from 14 residues. Germline CDR1 and CDR2: GTSNPN and SVGIG (reference sequence). CDR3 residues: CAWGSGGGEDTQYF. The CDR3 coding sequence is TGTGCCTGGGGGAGCGGAGGAGGGGAGGATACGCAGTATTTT.

CDR3 DNA: TGTGCCAGTGACAGGGGTGGCACAGATACGCAGTATTTT. Translating gives CASDRGGTDTQYF. The genes are TRBV19 and TRBJ2-3, with 8 bases identical to TRBD1. V shed 8 bases, J shed 1 base, and the junction held 2 bases outside the gene matches. CDR1 and CDR2 (germline): LNHDA, SQIVND (reference sequence). The CDR3 totals 13 residues.

This clone was seen only once. The J gene is TRBJ2-3, the V gene TRBV29-1; 7 bases map to TRBD1. Per germline, CDR1 SQVTM and CDR2 ANQGSEA. V dropped 0 bases and J dropped 1; count of bases not matched to a gene: 10. CDR3 length equals 17 residues. CDR3 bases: TGCAGCGTTGAAGATAGACTGGACAGGTTAGGCACAGATACGCAGTATTTT. Translation gives CSVEDRLDRLGTDTQYF.

This sequence joins TRBV5-1 and TRBJ1-1; tentative D call: TRBD1 (6 bases). The CDR3 runs to 14 residues. Germline loops: CDR1 SGHRS, CDR2 YFSETQ. The V and J ends lost 6 bases and 4 bases respectively, with 16 bases between them. The CDR3 DNA reads as TGCGCCAGCACGGCCGGGACACTCTTCACTGAAGCTTTCTTT. It specifies CASTAGTLFTEAFF. Supplemented by reference TRBV5-1 and TRBJ1-1, the full variable domain reads KAGVTQTPRYLIKTRGQQVTLSCSPISGHRSVSWYQQTPGQGLQFLFEYFSETQRNKGNFPGRFSGRQFSNSRSEMNVSTLELGDSALYLCASTAGTLFTEAFFGQGTRLTVV.

CDR3 coding DNA: TGTGCCAGCAGTTTTAGGGTCGAGCAGTACTTC. Translated: CASSFRVEQYF. V usage is TRBV28 and J usage is TRBJ2-7, with D unclear. CDR3 size: 11 residues. Germline CDR1 MDHEN, CDR2 SYDVKM. Trimming left V 3 bases short and J 6 bases short, with 6 bases between. Drawing the rest from reference TRBV28 and TRBJ2-7, the complete variable domain is DVKVTQSSRYLVKRTGEKVFLECVQDMDHENMFWYRQDPGLGLRLIYFSYDVKMKEKGDIPEGYSVSREKKERFSLILESASTNQTSMYLCASSFRVEQYFGPGTRLTVT.

V gene TRBV6-6 combines with J gene TRBJ1-1; D is uncertain. Per the germline V gene, CDR1 is MNHNY and CDR2 is SVGAGI (reference sequence). Trimming took 3 bases from V and 3 from J, leaving 5 bases between them. The CDR3 sequence is 12 residues long. CDR3 sequence: CASSYRDTEAFF. In DNA, the CDR3 is TGTGCCAGCAGTTATAGGGACACTGAAGCTTTCTTT.

Notes on this clone: The junction and the germline gene differ at one end; a read error may be behind it. The chain recombines TRBV7-7 with TRBJ2-5, with 13 bases aligning to TRBD2. Germline CDR1 is SSHAT and CDR2 is FNYEAQ (reference sequence). The CDR3 loop spans 16 amino acids. Here the CDR3 reads CASSPGLAGVQETQYF. The CDR3, as DNA: TGTGCTAGCAGCCCCGGACTAGCGGGAGTCCAAGAGACCCAGTACTTC.

This clone has just a few counts. This rearrangement joins TRBV9 to TRBJ1-2; TRBD1 agrees at 7 bases. The CDR3 covers 16 residues. The V and J ends lost 1 base and 5 bases, in that order; junction bases with no gene match: 11. Germline-derived CDR1 and CDR2 are SGDLS and YYNGEE. The CDR3 bases are TGTGCCAGCAGCGTACGATCGGGAGGGGGCGATTATGGCTACACCTTC. Translation gives CASSVRSGGGDYGYTF.